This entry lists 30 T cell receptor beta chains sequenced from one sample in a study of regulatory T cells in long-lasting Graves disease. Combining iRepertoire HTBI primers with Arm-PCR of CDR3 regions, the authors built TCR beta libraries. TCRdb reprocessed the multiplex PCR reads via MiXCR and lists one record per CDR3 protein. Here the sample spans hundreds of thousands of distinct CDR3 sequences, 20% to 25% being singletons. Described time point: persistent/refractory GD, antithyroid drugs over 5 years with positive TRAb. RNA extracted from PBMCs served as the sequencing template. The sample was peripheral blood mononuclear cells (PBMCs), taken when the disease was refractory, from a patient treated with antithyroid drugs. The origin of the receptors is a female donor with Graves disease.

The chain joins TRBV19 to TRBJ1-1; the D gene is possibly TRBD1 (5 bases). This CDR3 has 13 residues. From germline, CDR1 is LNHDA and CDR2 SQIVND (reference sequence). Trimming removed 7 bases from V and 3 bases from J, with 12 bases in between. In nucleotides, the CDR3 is TGTGCCAGTACCATGGGGGGGGACACTGAAGCTTTCTTT. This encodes CASTMGGDTEAFF. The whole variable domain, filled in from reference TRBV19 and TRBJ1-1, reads DGGITQSPKYLFRKEGQNVTLSCEQNLNHDAMYWYRQDPGQGLRLIYYSQIVNDFQKGDIAEGYSVSREKKESFPLTVTSAQKNPTAFYLCASTMGGDTEAFFGQGTRLTVV.

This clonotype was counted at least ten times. In DNA form, the CDR3 reads TGCAGCGTTGCTTTCTTTCGGGAAACTGAAGCTTTCTTT. The encoded protein is CSVAFFRETEAFF. The rearrangement links TRBV29-1 to TRBJ1-1; D gene uncertain. Germline V lookup: CDR1 SQVTM, CDR2 ANQGSEA. The CDR3 is 13 residues long. The ends were cut back, 4 bases at V and 5 bases at J, with 14 bases in the middle.

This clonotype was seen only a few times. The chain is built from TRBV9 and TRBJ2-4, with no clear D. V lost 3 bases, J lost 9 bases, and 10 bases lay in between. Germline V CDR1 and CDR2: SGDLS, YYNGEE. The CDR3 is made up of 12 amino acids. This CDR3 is CASSAANGIQYF. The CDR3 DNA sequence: TGTGCCAGCAGCGCAGCCAATGGCATTCAGTACTTC. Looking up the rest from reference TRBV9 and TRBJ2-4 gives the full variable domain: DSGVTQTPKHLITATGQRVTLRCSPRSGDLSVYWYQQSLDQGLQFLIQYYNGEERAKGNILERFSAQQFPDLHSELNLSSLELGDSALYFCASSAANGIQYFGAGTRLSVL.

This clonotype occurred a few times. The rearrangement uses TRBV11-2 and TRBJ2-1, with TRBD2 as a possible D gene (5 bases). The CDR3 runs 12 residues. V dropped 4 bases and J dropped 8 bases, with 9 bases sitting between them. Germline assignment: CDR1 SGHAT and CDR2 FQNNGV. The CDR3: CASSSTRDEQFF. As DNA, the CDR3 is TGTGCCAGCAGCTCAACGCGGGATGAGCAGTTCTTC.

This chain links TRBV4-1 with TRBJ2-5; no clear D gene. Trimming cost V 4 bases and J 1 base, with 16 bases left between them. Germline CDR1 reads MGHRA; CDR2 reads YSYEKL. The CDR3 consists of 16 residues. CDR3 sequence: CASSPIAARVQETQYF. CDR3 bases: TGCGCCAGCAGCCCCATAGCTGCTAGAGTCCAAGAGACCCAGTACTTC.

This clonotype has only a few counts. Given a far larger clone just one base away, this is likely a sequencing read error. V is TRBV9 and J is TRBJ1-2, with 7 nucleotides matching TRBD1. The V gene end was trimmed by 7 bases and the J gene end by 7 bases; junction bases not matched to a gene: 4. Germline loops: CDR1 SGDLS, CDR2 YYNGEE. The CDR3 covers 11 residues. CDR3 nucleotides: TGTGCCAGCGGTTACAGGGGTGGCTACACCTTC. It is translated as CASGYRGGYTF.

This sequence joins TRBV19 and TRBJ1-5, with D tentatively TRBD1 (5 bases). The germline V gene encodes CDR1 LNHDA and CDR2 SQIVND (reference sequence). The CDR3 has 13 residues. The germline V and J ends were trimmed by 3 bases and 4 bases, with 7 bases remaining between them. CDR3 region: CASSMGPNQPQHF. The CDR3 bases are TGTGCCAGTAGTATGGGGCCTAATCAGCCCCAGCATTTT.

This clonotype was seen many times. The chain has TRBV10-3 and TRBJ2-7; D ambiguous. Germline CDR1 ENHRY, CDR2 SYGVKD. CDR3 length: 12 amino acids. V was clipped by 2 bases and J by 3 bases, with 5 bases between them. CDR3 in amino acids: CAISEVHYEQYF. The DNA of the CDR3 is TGTGCCATCAGTGAGGTACACTACGAGCAGTACTTC.

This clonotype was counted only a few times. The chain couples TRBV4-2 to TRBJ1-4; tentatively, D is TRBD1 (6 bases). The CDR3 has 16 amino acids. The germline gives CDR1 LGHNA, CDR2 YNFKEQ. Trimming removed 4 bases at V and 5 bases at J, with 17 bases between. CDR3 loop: CASSLGAGGQNEKLFF. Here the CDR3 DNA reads TGTGCCAGCAGCCTGGGGGCGGGGGGCCAAAATGAAAAACTGTTTTTT.

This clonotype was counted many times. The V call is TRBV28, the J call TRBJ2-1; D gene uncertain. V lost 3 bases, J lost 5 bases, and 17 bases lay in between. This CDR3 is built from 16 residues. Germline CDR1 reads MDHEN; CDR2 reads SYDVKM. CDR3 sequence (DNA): TGTGCCAGCAGTTTTGTTTGGGGTAACCCTAACAATGAGCAGTTCTTC. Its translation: CASSFVWGNPNNEQFF.

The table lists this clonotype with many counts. CDR3 coding DNA: TGTGCCAGCAGCGCTGAATCCGGGGAGCTGTTTTTT. The encoded protein is CASSAESGELFF. The V and J genes are TRBV9 and TRBJ2-2; no firm D call. CDR1 and CDR2 from the germline V gene are SGDLS and YYNGEE. This CDR3 has 12 residues. Between the trimmed V and J ends, which lost 3 bases and 6 bases, there was a span of 6 bases. The full variable domain, completed using reference TRBV9 and TRBJ2-2, is DSGVTQTPKHLITATGQRVTLRCSPRSGDLSVYWYQQSLDQGLQFLIQYYNGEERAKGNILERFSAQQFPDLHSELNLSSLELGDSALYFCASSAESGELFFGEGSRLTVL.

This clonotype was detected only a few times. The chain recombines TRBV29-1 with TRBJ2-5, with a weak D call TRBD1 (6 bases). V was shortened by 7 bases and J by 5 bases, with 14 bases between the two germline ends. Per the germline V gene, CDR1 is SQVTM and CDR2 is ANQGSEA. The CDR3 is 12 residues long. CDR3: CSGLLGAETQYF. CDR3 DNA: TGCAGCGGGCTTTTGGGGGCTGAGACCCAGTACTTC.

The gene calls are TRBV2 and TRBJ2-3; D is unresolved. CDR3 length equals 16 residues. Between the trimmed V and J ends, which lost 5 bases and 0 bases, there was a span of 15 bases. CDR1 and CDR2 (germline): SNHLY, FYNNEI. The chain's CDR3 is CASSSFHGSSTDTQYF. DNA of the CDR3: TGTGCCAGCAGTTCTTTTCACGGATCTAGCACAGATACGCAGTATTTT. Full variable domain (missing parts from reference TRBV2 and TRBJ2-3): EPEVTQTPSHQVTQMGQEVILRCVPISNHLYFYWYRQILGQKVEFLVSFYNNEISEKSEIFDDQFSVERPDGSNFTLKIRSTKLEDSAMYFCASSSFHGSSTDTQYFGPGTRLTVL.

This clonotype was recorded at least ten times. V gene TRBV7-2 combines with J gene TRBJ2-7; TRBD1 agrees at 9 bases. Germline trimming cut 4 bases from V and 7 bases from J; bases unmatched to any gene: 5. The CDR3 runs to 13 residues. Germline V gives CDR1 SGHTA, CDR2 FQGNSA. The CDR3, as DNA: TGTGCCAGCAGCTCGGGACAGGGTTGGGAGCAGTACTTC. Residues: CASSSGQGWEQYF. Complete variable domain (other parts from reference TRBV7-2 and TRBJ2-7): GAGVSQSPSNKVTEKGKDVELRCDPISGHTALYWYRQSLGQGLEFLIYFQGNSAPDKSGLPSDRFSAERTGGSVSTLTIQRTQQEDSAVYLCASSSGQGWEQYFGPGTRLTVT.

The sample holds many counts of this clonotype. The CDR3 protein is CASALGQGAKNIQYF. CDR3 bases: TGTGCTAGTGCCCTGGGACAGGGAGCCAAAAACATTCAGTACTTC. This chain uses TRBV12-5 with TRBJ2-4; 9 bases are a match to TRBD1. The V gene end was trimmed by 7 bases and the J gene end by 0 bases; junction bases not matched to a gene: 4. The CDR3 has 15 amino acids. Germline V gives CDR1 LGHNT, CDR2 FRNRAP.

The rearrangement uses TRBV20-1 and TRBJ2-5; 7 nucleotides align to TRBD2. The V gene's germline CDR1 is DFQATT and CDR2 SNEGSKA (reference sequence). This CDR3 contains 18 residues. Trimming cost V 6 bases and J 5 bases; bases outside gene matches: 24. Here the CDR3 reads CSAGRSTVITRFRETQYF. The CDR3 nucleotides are TGCAGTGCCGGGAGGTCCACAGTTATTACCAGGTTTAGGGAGACCCAGTACTTC.

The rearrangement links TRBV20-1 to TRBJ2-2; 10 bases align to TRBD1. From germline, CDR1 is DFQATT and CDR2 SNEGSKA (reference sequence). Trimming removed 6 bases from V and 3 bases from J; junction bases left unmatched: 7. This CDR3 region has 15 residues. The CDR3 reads CSAYWTGGDTGELFF. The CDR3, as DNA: TGCAGTGCCTATTGGACAGGGGGGGACACCGGGGAGCTGTTTTTT.

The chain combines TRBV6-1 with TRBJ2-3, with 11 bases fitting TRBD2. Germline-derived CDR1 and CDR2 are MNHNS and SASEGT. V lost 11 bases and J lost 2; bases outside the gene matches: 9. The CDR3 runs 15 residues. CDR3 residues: CAGDLAGGNTDTQYF. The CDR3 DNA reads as TGTGCCGGCGATCTAGCGGGAGGTAACACAGATACGCAGTATTTT.

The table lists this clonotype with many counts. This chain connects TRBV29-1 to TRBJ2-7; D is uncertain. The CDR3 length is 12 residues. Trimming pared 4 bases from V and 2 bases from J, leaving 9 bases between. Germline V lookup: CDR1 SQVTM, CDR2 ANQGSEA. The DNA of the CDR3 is TGCAGCGTTGCTTCGGCGGCCTACGAGCAGTACTTC. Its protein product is CSVASAAYEQYF.

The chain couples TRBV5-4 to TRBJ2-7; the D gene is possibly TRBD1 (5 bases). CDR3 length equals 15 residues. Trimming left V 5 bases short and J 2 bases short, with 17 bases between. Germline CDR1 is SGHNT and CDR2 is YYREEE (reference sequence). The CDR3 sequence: CASREIQDSPYEQYF. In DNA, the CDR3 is TGTGCCAGCAGGGAGATACAGGATTCCCCCTACGAGCAGTACTTC.

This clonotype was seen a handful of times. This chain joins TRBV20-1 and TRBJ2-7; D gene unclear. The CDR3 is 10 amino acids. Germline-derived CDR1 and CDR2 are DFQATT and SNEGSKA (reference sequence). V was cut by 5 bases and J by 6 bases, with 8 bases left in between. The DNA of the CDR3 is TGCAGTGCTCCTATCGGCGAGCAGTACTTC. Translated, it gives CSAPIGEQYF.

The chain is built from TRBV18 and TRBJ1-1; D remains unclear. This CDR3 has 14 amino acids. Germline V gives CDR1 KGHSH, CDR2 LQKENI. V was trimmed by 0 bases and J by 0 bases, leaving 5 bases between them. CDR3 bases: TGTGCCAGCTCACCACCGTCCATGAACACTGAAGCTTTCTTT. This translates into CASSPPSMNTEAFF.

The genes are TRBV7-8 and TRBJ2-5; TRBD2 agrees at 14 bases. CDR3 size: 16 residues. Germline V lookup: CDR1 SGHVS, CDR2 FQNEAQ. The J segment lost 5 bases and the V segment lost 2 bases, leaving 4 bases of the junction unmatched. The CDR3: CASSLRLAGGPETQYF. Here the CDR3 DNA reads TGTGCCAGCAGCTTACGACTAGCGGGAGGGCCGGAGACCCAGTACTTC.

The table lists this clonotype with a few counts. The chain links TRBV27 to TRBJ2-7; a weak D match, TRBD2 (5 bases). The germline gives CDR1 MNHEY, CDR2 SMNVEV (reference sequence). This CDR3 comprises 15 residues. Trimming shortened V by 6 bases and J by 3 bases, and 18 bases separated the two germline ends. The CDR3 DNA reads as TGTGCCAGCAGGGCGCCCGGGGTAGGCTACTACGAGCAGTACTTC. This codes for CASRAPGVGYYEQYF.

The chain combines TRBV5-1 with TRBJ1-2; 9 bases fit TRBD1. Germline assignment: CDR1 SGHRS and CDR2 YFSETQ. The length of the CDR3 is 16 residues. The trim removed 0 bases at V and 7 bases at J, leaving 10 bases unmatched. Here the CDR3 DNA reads TGCGCCAGCAGCTTGGAAGGCATACAGGGGGCGAGTGGCTACACCTTC. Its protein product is CASSLEGIQGASGYTF.

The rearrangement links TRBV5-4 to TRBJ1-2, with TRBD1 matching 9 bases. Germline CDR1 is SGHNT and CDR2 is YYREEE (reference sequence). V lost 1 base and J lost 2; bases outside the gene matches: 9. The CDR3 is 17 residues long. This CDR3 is CASSLSGQGPGNYGYTF. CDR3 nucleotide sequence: TGTGCCAGCAGCTTGTCGGGACAGGGCCCGGGCAACTATGGCTACACCTTC.

Written as DNA, the CDR3 is TGTGCCAGCAGCTTGGTACAGGGGGATTTGAAGACCCAGTACTTC. This codes for CASSLVQGDLKTQYF. The chain uses TRBV5-4 and TRBJ2-5; 8 nucleotides align to TRBD1. Germline V CDR1 and CDR2: SGHNT, YYREEE (reference sequence). The V and J ends lost 0 bases and 6 bases, in that order; junction bases with no gene match: 7. This CDR3 contains 15 residues.

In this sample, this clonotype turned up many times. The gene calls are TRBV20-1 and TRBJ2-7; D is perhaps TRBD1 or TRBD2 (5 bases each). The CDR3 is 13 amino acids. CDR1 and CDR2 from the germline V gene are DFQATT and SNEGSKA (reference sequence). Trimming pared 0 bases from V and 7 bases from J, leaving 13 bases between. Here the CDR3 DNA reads TGCAGTGCTAGAGATCCCGGGACGGGGGAGCAGTACTTC. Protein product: CSARDPGTGEQYF.

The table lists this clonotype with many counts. In DNA, the CDR3 is TGTGCCAGCAGCCCACTGGGGGGGGGAGGTGAGCAGTACTTC. Protein: CASSPLGGGGEQYF. The chain uses TRBV12-3 or TRBV12-4 and TRBJ2-7; 7 bases map to TRBD2. V shed 6 bases and J 7 bases; nucleotides not matched to a gene: 12. This CDR3 region has 14 residues.

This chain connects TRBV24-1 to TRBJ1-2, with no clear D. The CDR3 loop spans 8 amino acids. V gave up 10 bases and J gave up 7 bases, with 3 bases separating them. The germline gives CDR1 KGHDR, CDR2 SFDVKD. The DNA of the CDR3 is TGTGCCACACGTGGCTACACCTTC. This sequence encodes CATRGYTF.